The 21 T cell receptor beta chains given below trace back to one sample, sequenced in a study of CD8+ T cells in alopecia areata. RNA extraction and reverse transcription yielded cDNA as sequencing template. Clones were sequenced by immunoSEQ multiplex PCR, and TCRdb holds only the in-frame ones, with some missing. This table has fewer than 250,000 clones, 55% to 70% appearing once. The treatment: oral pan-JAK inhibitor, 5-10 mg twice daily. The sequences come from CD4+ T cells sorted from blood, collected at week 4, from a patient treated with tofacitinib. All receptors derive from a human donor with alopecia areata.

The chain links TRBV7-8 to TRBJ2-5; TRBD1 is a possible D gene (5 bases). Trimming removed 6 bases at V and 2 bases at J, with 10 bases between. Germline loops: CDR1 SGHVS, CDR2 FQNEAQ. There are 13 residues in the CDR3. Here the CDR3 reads CASSQGIQETQYF. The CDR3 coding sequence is TGTGCCAGCAGTCAGGGAATTCAAGAGACCCAGTACTTC. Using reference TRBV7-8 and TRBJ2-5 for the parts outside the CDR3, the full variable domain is GAGVSQSPRYKVAKRGQDVALRCDPISGHVSLFWYQQALGQGPEFLTYFQNEAQLDKSGLPSDRFFAERPEGSVSTLKIQRTQQEDSAVYLCASSQGIQETQYFGPGTRLLVL.

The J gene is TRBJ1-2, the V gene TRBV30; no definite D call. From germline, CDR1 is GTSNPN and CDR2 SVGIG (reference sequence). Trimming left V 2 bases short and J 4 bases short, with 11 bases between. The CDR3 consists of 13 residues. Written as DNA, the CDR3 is TGTGCCTGGAGTTCTCGGTCCCCCTATGGCTACACCTTC. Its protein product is CAWSSRSPYGYTF.

CDR3 in DNA: TGCAGCGTTGAAAAGGGGGCTGGCTACACCTTC. Translated: CSVEKGAGYTF. This sequence joins TRBV29-1 and TRBJ1-2; TRBD1 matches at 7 bases. Trimming cost V 2 bases and J 7 bases; bases outside gene matches: 1. The CDR3 length is 11 residues. Germline V gene lookup returns CDR1 SQVTM and CDR2 ANQGSEA.

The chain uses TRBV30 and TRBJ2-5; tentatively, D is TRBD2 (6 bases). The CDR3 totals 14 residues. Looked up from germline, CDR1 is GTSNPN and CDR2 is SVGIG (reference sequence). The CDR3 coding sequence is TGTGGGGCAACGAAACTAGGAGGGAGCGAGACCCAGTACTTC. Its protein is CGATKLGGSETQYF. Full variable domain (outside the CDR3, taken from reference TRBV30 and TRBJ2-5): SQTIHQWPATLVQPVGSPLSLECTVEGTSNPNLYWYRQAAGRGLQLLFYSVGIGQISSEVPQNLSASRPQDRQFILSSKKLLLSDSGFYLCGATKLGGSETQYFGPGTRLLVL.

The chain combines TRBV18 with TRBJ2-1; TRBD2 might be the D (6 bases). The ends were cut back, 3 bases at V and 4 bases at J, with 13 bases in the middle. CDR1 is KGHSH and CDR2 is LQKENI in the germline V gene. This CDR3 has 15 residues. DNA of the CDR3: TGTGCCAGCTCACCCTCCCGGACTACATACAATGAGCAGTTCTTC. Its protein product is CASSPSRTTYNEQFF. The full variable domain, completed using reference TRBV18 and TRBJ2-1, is NAGVMQNPRHLVRRRGQEARLRCSPMKGHSHVYWYRQLPEEGLKFMVYLQKENIIDESGMPKERFSAEFPKEGPSILRIQQVVRGDSAAYFCASSPSRTTYNEQFFGPGTRLTVL.

DNA of the CDR3: TGTGCCAGCAGCTTCCGTCCTACGAGCACAGATACGCAGTATTTT. Its translation: CASSFRPTSTDTQYF. This chain joins TRBV7-7 and TRBJ2-3; D not certain. The germline V and J ends were trimmed by 3 bases and 0 bases, with 10 bases remaining between them. This CDR3 spans 15 amino acids. From germline, CDR1 is SSHAT and CDR2 FNYEAQ (reference sequence).

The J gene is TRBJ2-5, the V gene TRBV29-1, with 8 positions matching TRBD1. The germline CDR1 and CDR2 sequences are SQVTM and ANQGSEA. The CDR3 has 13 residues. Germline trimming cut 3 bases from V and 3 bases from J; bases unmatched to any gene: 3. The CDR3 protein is CSVDRTGKETQYF. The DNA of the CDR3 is TGCAGCGTTGATCGGACAGGGAAAGAGACCCAGTACTTC.

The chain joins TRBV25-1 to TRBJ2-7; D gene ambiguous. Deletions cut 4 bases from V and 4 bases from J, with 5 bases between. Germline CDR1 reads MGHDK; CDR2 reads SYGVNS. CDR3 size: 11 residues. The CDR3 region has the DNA TGTGCCAGCAGTGTACTGTACGAGCAGTACTTC. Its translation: CASSVLYEQYF.

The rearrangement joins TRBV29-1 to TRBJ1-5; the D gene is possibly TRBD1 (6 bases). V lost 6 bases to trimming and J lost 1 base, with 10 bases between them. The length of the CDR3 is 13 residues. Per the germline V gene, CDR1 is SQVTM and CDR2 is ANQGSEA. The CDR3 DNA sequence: TGCAGCGTCAGAGGGGGAAGCAATCAGCCCCAGCATTTT. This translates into CSVRGGSNQPQHF. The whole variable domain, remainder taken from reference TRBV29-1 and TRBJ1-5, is SAVISQKPSRDICQRGTSLTIQCQVDSQVTMMFWYRQQPGQSLTLIATANQGSEATYESGFVIDKFPISRPNLTFSTLTVSNMSPEDSSIYLCSVRGGSNQPQHFGDGTRLSIL.

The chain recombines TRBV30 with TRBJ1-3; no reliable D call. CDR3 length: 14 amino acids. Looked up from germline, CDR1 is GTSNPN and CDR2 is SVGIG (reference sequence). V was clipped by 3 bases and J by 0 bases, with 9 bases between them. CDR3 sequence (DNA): TGTGCCTGGAGATTGTGGAGCTCTGGAAACACCATATATTTT. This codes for CAWRLWSSGNTIYF.

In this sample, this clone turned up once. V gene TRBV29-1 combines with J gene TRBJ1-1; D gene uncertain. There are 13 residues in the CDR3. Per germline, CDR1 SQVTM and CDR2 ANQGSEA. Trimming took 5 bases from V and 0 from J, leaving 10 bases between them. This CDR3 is CSVSRRLNTEAFF. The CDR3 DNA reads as TGCAGCGTTTCCCGACGGCTGAACACTGAAGCTTTCTTT.

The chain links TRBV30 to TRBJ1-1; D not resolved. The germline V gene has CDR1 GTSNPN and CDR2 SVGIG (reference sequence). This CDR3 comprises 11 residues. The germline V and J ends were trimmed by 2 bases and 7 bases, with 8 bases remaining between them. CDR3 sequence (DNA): TGTGCCTGGAGTAGCTTGTATGAAGCTTTCTTT. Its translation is CAWSSLYEAFF.

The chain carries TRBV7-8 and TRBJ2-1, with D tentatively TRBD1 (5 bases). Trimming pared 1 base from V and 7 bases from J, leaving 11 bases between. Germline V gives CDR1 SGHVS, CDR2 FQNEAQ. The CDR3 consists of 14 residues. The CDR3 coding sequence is TGTGCCAGCAGCTTAGTATCCAGGGTTAATGAGCAGTTCTTC. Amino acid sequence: CASSLVSRVNEQFF.

In DNA, the CDR3 is TGTGCCAGTAGTATGCGACAGGGAAGTCGTCAGCCCCAGCATTTT. Protein sequence: CASSMRQGSRQPQHF. The rearrangement uses TRBV19 and TRBJ1-5, with TRBD1 matching 7 bases. The CDR3 runs 15 residues. The ends lost 3 bases at V and 6 bases at J; junction bases unmatched: 8. CDR1 and CDR2 from the germline V gene are LNHDA and SQIVND (reference sequence).

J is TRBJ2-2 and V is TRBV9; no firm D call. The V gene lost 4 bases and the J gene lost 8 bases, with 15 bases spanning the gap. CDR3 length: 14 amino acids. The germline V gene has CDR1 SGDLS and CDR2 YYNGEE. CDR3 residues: CASSRITQFGELFF. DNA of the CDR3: TGTGCCAGCAGCCGAATAACGCAGTTTGGGGAGCTGTTTTTT.

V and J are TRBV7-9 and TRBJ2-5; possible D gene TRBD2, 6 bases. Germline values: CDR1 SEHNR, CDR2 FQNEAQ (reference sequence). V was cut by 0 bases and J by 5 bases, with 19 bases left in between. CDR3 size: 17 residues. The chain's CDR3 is CASSLAAGPTVIETQYF. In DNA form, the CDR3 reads TGTGCCAGCAGCTTAGCGGCGGGACCGACCGTGATTGAGACCCAGTACTTC. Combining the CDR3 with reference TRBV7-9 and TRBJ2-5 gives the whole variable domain DTGVSQNPRHKITKRGQNVTFRCDPISEHNRLYWYRQTLGQGPEFLTYFQNEAQLEKSRLLSDRFSAERPKGSFSTLEIQRTEQGDSAMYLCASSLAAGPTVIETQYFGPGTRLLVL.

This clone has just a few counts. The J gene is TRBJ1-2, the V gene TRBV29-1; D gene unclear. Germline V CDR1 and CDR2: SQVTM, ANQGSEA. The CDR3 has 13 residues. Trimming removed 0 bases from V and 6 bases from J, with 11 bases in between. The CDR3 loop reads CSVEEAQTNGYTF. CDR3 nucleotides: TGCAGCGTTGAAGAGGCACAGACGAATGGCTACACCTTC. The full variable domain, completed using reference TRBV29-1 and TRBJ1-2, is SAVISQKPSRDICQRGTSLTIQCQVDSQVTMMFWYRQQPGQSLTLIATANQGSEATYESGFVIDKFPISRPNLTFSTLTVSNMSPEDSSIYLCSVEEAQTNGYTFGSGTRLTVV.

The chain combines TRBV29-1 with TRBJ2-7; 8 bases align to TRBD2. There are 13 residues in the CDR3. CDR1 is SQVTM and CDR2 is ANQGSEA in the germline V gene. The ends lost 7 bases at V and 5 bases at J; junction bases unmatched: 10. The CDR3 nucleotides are TGCAGCGCTCTACTAGCGGAAAGGGACGAGCAGTACTTC. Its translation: CSALLAERDEQYF.

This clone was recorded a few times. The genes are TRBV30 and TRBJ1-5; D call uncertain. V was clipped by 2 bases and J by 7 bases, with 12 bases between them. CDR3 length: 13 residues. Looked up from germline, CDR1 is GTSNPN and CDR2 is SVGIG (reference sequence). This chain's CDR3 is CAWSPGIIQPQHF. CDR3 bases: TGTGCCTGGAGTCCGGGGATTATACAGCCCCAGCATTTT.

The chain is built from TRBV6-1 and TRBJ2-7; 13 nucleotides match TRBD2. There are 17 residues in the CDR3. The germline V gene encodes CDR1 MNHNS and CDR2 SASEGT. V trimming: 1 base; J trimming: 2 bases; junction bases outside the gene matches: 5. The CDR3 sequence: CASSEGLAGGAPYEQYF. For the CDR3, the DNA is TGTGCCAGCAGTGAAGGACTAGCGGGAGGAGCCCCCTACGAGCAGTACTTC.

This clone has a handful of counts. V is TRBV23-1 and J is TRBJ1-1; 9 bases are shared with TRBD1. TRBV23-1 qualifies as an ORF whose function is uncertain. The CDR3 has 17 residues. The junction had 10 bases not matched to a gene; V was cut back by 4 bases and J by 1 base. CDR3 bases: TGCGCCAGCAGTCTTGCCGGGACAGGGTGGGAGAACACTGAAGCTTTCTTT. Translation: CASSLAGTGWENTEAFF.